These T cell receptor beta chains were read from a single sample in a study of T-cell reconstitution after alpha-beta-depleted transplantation in children. In TCRdb, the PCR reads were re-called with MiXCR into one record per CDR3 protein. Found here are approximately 500,000 distinct CDR3 sequences, about 10% of them singletons; the top ten hold 2% to 2.5%. The sequencing here drew on PBMCs, taken before TCRalphabeta/CD19-depleted stem cell transplant. These receptors came from a child aged 2-9 years with inherited bone marrow failure, due to receive a stem cell transplant. Each CDR3 is given with its conserved first and last residue. D genes are given only for firm matches. Expanded clones get a size class; other rows say once, few or many, or leave the size out.

size: many
J: TRBJ2-2
V: TRBV11-1
D: TRBD2
DNA: TGTGCCAGCAGCTCACCAATAGGACTAGCGGGAGGGCCGGTCACCGGGGAGCTGTTTTTT
CDR3: CASSSPIGLAGGPVTGELFF

size: -
J: TRBJ2-7
V: TRBV5-4
D: TRBD1
DNA: TGTGCCAGCAGCGCCGACAGGGCTCCCCACGAGCAGTACTTC
CDR3: CASSADRAPHEQYF

size: many
J: TRBJ1-5
V: TRBV5-1
D: -
DNA: TGCGCCAGCAGCCCGGGGGATAGCAATCAGCCCCAGCATTTT
CDR3: CASSPGDSNQPQHF

size: few
J: TRBJ2-1
V: TRBV4-3
D: TRBD2
DNA: TGCGCCAGCAGCCAAGATCGGGGGGGGAGGGCCGGTGAGCAGTTCTTC
CDR3: CASSQDRGGRAGEQFF

size: -
J: TRBJ1-4
V: TRBV7-9
D: -
DNA: TGTGCCAGCAGCCCGCTCCCCCCGGGGGCCGGTGAAAAACTGTTTTTT
CDR3: CASSPLPPGAGEKLFF

size: many
J: TRBJ1-1
V: TRBV20-1
D: -
DNA: TGCAGTGCTAGACCATCAGCTCCGAACACTGAAGCTTTCTTT
CDR3: CSARPSAPNTEAFF

size: many
J: TRBJ2-7
V: TRBV6-5
D: TRBD2
DNA: TGTGCCAGCAGTTACGGGATTAGCGGGAGAAAGGCTGAGGAGCAGTACTTC
CDR3: CASSYGISGRKAEEQYF

size: many
J: TRBJ2-7
V: TRBV7-9
D: TRBD1
DNA: TGTGCCAGCAGCTTCCCCCGGGACAGGGCTACCTACGAGCAGTACTTC
CDR3: CASSFPRDRATYEQYF

size: many
J: TRBJ2-2
V: TRBV3-1
D: -
DNA: TGTGCCAGCAGCCCCTGGTCGGGTACCGGGGAGCTGTTTTTT
CDR3: CASSPWSGTGELFF

size: many
J: TRBJ2-2
V: TRBV2
D: TRBD1
DNA: TGTGCCAGCAGAGCACGACAGGGAGACACCGGGGAGCTGTTTTTT
CDR3: CASRARQGDTGELFF

size: many
J: TRBJ2-2
V: TRBV4-3
D: TRBD2
DNA: TGCGCCAGCAGCCCGGGACTAGCGGGGTCCGGGGAGCTGTTTTTT
CDR3: CASSPGLAGSGELFF

size: many
J: TRBJ1-4
V: TRBV18
D: -
DNA: TGTGCCAGCTCACCATACGGGTCCAATGAAAAACTGTTTTTT
CDR3: CASSPYGSNEKLFF

size: many
J: TRBJ1-2
V: TRBV20-1
D: TRBD1
DNA: TGCAGTGCTTCGGGGGACAGTAGGGGCTACACCTTC
CDR3: CSASGDSRGYTF

size: few
J: TRBJ2-5
V: TRBV12-3/TRBV12-4
D: TRBD2
DNA: TGTGCCAGCAGTTTCGATCCGTGGCGGGAGGGGCAGACCCAGTACTTC
CDR3: CASSFDPWREGQTQYF

size: -
J: TRBJ2-1
V: TRBV30
D: TRBD2
DNA: TGTGCCTGGAGCCATCTAGCGGGAATAAGCGATGAGCAGTTCTTC
CDR3: CAWSHLAGISDEQFF

size: few
J: TRBJ2-1
V: TRBV6-5
D: TRBD1
DNA: TGTGCCAGCAGTTATGGGACAGGGAGGAGATTCTTC
CDR3: CASSYGTGRRFF

size: few
J: TRBJ1-1
V: TRBV20-1
D: -
DNA: TGCAGTGCTAGACTGATTCCCCAGGCCCTCATGAACACTGAAGCTTTCTTT
CDR3: CSARLIPQALMNTEAFF

size: many
J: TRBJ1-3
V: TRBV29-1
D: -
DNA: TGCAGCGTGGGGATTTCTGGAAACACCATATATTTT
CDR3: CSVGISGNTIYF